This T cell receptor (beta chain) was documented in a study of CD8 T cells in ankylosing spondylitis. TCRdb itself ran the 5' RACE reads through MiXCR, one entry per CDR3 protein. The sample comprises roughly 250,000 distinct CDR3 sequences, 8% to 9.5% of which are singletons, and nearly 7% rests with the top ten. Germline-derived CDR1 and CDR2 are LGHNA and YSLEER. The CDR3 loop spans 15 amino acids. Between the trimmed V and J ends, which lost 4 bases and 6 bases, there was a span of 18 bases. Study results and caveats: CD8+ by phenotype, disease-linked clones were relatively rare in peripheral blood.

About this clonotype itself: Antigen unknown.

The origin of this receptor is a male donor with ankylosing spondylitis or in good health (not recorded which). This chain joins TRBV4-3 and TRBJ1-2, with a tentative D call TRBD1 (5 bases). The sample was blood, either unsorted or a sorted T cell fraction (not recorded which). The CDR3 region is CASSRRLGVQDGYTF. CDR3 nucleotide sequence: TGCGCCAGCAGCCGCAGACTAGGGGTTCAGGATGGCTACACCTTC.